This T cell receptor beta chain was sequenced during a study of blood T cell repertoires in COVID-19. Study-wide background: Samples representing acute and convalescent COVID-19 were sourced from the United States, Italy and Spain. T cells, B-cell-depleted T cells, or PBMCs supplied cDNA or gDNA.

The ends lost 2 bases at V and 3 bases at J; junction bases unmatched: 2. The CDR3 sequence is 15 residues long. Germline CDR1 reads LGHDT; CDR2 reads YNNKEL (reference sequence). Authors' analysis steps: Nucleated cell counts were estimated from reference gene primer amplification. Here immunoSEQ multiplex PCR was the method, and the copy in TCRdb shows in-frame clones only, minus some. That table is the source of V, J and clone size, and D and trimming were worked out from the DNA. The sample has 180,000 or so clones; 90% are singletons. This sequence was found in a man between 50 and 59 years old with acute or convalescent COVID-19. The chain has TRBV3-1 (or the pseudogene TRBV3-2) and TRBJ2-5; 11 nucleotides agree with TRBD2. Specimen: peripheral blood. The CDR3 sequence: CASSQTTSGKETQYF. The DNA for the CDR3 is TGTGCCAGCAGCCAAACGACTAGCGGGAAAGAGACCCAGTACTTC.